This T cell receptor beta chain was retrieved from a study of Graves' ophthalmopathy and Graves' hyperthyroidism. For the study at large: Peripheral blood was gathered at the point of initial diagnosis, before any treatment started.

TCR beta CDR3 amplification used RNA transcripts. Following a first-round RT-PCR that used HTBI primers, a second-round multiplex PCR was carried out. TCRdb independently ran MiXCR on the multiplex PCR reads; one entry per CDR3 protein. The table lists approximately 460,000 distinct CDR3 sequences, approximately 15% of them singletons. Germline V gene lookup returns CDR1 MNHNS and CDR2 SASEGT. This CDR3 comprises 15 residues. V lost 1 base to trimming and J lost 1 base, with 10 bases between them. This clonotype came up many times. This receptor was taken from a woman younger than 45 with Graves' ophthalmopathy. Material: blood. The V gene is TRBV6-1, the J gene TRBJ2-5, with no clear D. The CDR3 sequence is CASSEGPSSQETQYF. As DNA, the CDR3 is TGTGCCAGCAGTGAAGGACCAAGCAGCCAAGAGACCCAGTACTTC.